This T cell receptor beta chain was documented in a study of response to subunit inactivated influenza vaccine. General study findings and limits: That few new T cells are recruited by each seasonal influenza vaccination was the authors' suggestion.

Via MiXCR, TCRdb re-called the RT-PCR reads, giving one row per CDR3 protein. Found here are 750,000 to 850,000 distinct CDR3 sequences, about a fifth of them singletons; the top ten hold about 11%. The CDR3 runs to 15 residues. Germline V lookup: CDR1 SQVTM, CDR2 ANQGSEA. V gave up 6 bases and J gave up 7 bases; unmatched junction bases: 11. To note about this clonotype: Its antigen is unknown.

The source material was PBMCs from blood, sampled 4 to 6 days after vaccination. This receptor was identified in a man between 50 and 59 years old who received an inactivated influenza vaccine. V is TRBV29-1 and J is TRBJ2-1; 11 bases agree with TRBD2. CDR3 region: CSVAATSGSRNEQFF. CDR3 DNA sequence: TGCAGCGTCGCAGCAACTAGCGGGAGTAGGAATGAGCAGTTCTTC.